This paragraph covers one T cell receptor (beta chain) sequence. The target antigen is unknown. This specimen belongs to a study of human T cells and chemical hapten exposure. Study-level background: Slight differences in pooled library volume were the main source of varying TCR yields across samples. Study outcomes and limitations: DPC sensitization did not alter TCRs above 1 in 1000 frequency.

Individual cDNA molecules each carried unique molecular identifiers attached by the library. Authors' processing steps: Sample TCR totals centred on a median of around 100,000, ranging about 20,000 to 750,000. TCRdb independently ran MiXCR on the 5' RACE reads; one entry per CDR3 protein. These V and J calls derive from TCRdb rather than the authors' analysis. This sample has 110,000 or so distinct CDR3 sequences, with 15% to 20% found just once. This CDR3 contains 15 residues. With 8 bases removed from V and 5 bases from J, the gap between germline ends came to 21 bases. The germline V gene has CDR1 MGHDK and CDR2 SYGVNS. Someone pulled total RNA out of unfractionated whole blood.

This TCR came from a human donor in good health. V usage is TRBV25-1 and J usage is TRBJ1-1; D gene unclear. The CDR3 DNA is TGTGCCAGCGGTCCTCTTGGGGATGGTCATACTGAAGCTTTCTTT. It translates to CASGPLGDGHTEAFF.